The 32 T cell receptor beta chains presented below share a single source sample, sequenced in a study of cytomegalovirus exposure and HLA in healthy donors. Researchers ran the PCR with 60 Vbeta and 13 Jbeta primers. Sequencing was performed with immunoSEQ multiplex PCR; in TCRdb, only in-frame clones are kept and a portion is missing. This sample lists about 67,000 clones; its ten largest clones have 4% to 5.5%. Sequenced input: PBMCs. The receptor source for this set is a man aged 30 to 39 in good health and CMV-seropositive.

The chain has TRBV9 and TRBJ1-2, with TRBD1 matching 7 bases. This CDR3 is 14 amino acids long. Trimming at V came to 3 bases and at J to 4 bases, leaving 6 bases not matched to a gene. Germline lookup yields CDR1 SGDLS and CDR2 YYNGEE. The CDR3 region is CASSEGTAVYGYTF. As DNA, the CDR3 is TGTGCCAGCAGCGAGGGGACAGCGGTCTATGGCTACACCTTC.

The CDR3 loop reads CATGDGGAHGYTF. The CDR3, as DNA: TGTGCCACCGGAGATGGGGGCGCCCATGGCTACACCTTC. This chain links TRBV19 with TRBJ1-2; TRBD1 is a possible D gene (6 bases). The ends were cut back, 10 bases at V and 6 bases at J, with 18 bases in the middle. CDR1 and CDR2 (germline): LNHDA, SQIVND (reference sequence). The CDR3 runs 13 residues.

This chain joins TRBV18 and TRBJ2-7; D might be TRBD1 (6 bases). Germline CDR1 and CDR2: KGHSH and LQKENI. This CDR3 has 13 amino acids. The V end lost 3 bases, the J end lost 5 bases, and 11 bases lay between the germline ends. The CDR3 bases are TGTGCCAGCTCACCTACAGGGAGCCACGAGCAGTACTTC. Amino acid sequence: CASSPTGSHEQYF.

The CDR3 DNA reads as TGTGCCAGCAAGAATAGGGACAGTAGCACAGATACGCAGTATTTT. It yields the protein CASKNRDSSTDTQYF. The chain uses TRBV2 and TRBJ2-3; 7 bases agree with TRBD1. The germline V gene has CDR1 SNHLY and CDR2 FYNNEI. Trimming removed 7 bases from V and 0 bases from J; junction bases left unmatched: 7. The CDR3 totals 15 residues.

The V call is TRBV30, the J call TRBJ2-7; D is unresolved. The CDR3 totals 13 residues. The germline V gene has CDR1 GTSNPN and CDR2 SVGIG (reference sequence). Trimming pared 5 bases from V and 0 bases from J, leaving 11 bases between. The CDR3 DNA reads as TGTGCCTGGGGCCCCCCCAGCTCCTACGAGCAGTACTTC. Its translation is CAWGPPSSYEQYF.

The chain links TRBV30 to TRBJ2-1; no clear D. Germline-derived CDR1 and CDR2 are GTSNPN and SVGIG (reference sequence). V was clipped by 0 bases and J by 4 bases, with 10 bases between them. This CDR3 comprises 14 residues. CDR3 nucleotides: TGTGCCTGGAGTGTACCAGGTTCATACAATGAGCAGTTCTTC. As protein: CAWSVPGSYNEQFF.

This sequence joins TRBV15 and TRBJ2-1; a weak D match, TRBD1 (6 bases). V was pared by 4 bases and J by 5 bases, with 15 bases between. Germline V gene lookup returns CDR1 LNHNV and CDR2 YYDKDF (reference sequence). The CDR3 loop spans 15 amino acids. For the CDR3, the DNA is TGTGCCACCAGCACCACGACACAGGGTGACAATGAGCAGTTCTTC. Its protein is CATSTTTQGDNEQFF.

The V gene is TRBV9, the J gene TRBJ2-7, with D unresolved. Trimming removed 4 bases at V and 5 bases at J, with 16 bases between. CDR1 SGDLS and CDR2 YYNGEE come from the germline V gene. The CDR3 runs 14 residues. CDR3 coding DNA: TGTGCCAGCAGCCCATCTGGTGTTGAGGACGAGCAGTACTTC. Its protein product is CASSPSGVEDEQYF.

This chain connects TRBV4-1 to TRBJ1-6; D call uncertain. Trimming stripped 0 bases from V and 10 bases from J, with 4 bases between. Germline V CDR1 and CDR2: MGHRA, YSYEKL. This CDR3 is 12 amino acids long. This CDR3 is CASSQDMSPLHF. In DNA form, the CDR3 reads TGCGCCAGCAGCCAAGATATGTCACCCCTCCACTTT.

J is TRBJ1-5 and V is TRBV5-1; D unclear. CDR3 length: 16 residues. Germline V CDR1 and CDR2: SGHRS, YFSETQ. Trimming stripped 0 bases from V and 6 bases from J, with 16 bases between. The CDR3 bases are TGCGCCAGCAGCTTGGGAGCAGACTTTTCGTCTCAGCCCCAGCATTTT. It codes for CASSLGADFSSQPQHF.

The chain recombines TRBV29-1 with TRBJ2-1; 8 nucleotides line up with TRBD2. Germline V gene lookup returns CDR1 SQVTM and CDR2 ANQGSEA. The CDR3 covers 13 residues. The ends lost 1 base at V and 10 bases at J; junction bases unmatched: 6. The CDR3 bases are TGCAGCGTTGAAGCCCCCCAGCGGGAGGAGCAGTTCTTC. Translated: CSVEAPQREEQFF.

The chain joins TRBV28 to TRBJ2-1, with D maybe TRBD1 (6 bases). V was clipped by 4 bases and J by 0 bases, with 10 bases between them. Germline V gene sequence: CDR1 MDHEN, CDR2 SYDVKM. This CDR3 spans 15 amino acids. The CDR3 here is CASSSGTISYNEQFF. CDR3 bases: TGTGCCAGCAGTTCCGGGACAATCTCCTACAATGAGCAGTTCTTC.

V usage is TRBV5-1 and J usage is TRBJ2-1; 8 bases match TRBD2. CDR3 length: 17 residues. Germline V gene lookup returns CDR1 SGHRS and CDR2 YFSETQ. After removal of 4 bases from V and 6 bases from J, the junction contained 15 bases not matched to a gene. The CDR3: CASSKDPPSSGFNEQFF. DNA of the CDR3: TGCGCCAGCAGCAAGGACCCCCCGTCTAGCGGGTTCAATGAGCAGTTCTTC.

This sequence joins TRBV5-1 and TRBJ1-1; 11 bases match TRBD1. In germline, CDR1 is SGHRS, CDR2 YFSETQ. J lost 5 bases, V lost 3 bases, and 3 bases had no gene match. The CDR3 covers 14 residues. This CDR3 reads CASSSGTGGTEAFF. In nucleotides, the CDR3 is TGCGCCAGCAGCTCCGGGACAGGGGGTACTGAAGCTTTCTTT.

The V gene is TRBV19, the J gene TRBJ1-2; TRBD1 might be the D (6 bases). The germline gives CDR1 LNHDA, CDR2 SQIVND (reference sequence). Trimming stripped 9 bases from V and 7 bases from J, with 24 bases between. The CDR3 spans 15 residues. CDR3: CASAADIQQGIGYTF. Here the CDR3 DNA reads TGTGCCAGCGCCGCCGATATACAACAGGGAATTGGCTACACCTTC.

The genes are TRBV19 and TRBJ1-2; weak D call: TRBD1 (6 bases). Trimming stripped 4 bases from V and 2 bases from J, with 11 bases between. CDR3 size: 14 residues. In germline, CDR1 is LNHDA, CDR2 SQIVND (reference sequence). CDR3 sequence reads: CASSNTGRNYGYTF. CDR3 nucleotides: TGTGCCAGTAGTAACACAGGGCGGAACTATGGCTACACCTTC.

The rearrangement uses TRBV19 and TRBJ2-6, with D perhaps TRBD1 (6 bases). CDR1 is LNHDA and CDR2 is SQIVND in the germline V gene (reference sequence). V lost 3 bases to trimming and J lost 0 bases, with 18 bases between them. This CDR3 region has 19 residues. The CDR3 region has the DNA TGTGCCAGTAGTATGGGTGGGGGCAGGTACAGCTCTGGGGCCAACGTCCTGACTTTC. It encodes CASSMGGGRYSSGANVLTF. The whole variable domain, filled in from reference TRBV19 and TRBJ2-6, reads DGGITQSPKYLFRKEGQNVTLSCEQNLNHDAMYWYRQDPGQGLRLIYYSQIVNDFQKGDIAEGYSVSREKKESFPLTVTSAQKNPTAFYLCASSMGGGRYSSGANVLTFGAGSRLTVL.

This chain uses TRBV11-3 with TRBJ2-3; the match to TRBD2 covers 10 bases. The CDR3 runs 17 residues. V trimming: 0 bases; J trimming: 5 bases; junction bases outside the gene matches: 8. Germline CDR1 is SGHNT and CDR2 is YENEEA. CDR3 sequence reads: CASSLDGAGGQQDTQYF. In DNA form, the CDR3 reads TGTGCCAGCAGCTTAGACGGAGCGGGGGGGCAACAAGATACGCAGTATTTT.

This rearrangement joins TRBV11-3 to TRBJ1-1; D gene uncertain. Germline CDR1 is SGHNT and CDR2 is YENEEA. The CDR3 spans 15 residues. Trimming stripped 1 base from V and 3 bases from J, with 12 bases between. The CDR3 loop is CASSLVPKEDTEAFF. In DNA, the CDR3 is TGTGCCAGCAGCTTAGTCCCCAAGGAGGACACTGAAGCTTTCTTT. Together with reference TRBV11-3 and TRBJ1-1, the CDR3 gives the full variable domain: EAGVVQSPRYKIIEKKQPVAFWCNPISGHNTLYWYLQNLGQGPELLIRYENEEAVDDSQLPKDRFSAERLKGVDSTLKIQPAELGDSAVYLCASSLVPKEDTEAFFGQGTRLTVV.

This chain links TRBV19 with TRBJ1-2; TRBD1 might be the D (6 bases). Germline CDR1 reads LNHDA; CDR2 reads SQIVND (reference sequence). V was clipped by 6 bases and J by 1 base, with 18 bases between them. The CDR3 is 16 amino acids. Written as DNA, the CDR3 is TGTGCCAGTAGCAGGGGAGAGCTCACTTATAACTATGGCTACACCTTC. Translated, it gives CASSRGELTYNYGYTF.

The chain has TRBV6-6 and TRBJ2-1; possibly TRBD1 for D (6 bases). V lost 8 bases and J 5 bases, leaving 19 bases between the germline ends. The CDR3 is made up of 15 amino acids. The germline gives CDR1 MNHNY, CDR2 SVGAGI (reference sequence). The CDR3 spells CASSPLGDNDNEQFF. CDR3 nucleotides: TGTGCCAGCTCACCTTTGGGGGACAATGACAATGAGCAGTTCTTC.

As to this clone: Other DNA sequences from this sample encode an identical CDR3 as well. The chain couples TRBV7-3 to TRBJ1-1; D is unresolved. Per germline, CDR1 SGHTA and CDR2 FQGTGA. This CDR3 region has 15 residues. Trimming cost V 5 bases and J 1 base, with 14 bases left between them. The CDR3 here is CASSPSGGSNTEAFF. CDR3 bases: TGTGCCAGCAGCCCAAGTGGAGGATCGAACACTGAAGCTTTCTTT.

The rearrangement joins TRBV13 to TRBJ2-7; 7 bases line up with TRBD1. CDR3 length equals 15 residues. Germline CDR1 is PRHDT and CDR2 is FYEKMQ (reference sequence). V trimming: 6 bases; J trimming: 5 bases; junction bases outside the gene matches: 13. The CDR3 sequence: CASSQKGAFRDEQYF. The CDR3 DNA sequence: TGTGCCAGCAGTCAAAAGGGGGCTTTTAGGGACGAGCAGTACTTC.

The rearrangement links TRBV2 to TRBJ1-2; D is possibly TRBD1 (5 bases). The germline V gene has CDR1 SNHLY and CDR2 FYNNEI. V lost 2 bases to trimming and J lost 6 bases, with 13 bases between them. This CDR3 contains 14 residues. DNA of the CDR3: TGTGCCAGCAGTGAAAGTCCAGGGTTTAATGGCTACACCTTC. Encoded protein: CASSESPGFNGYTF.

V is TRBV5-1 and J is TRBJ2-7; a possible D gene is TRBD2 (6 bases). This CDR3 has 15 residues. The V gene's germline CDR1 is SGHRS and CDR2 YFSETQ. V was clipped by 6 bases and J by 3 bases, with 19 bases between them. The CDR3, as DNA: TGCGCCAGCACGAGAACGGGAGATCACTACTACGAGCAGTACTTC. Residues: CASTRTGDHYYEQYF. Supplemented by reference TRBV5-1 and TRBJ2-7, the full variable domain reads KAGVTQTPRYLIKTRGQQVTLSCSPISGHRSVSWYQQTPGQGLQFLFEYFSETQRNKGNFPGRFSGRQFSNSRSEMNVSTLELGDSALYLCASTRTGDHYYEQYFGPGTRLTVT.

The CDR3 DNA is TGCGCCAGCAGCCCCTCGACAGGGGGAACCTACGAGCAGTACTTC. This gives the protein CASSPSTGGTYEQYF. The genes are TRBV4-1 and TRBJ2-7, with 9 nucleotides matching TRBD1. Germline V gene sequence: CDR1 MGHRA, CDR2 YSYEKL. The CDR3 contains 15 residues. After removal of 4 bases from V and 2 bases from J, the junction contained 6 bases not matched to a gene.

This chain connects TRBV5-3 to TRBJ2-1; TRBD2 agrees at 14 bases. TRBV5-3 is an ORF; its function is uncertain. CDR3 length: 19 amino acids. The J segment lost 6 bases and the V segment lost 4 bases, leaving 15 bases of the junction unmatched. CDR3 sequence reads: CARSMTWGPGTSGGNEQFF. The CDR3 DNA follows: TGTGCCAGAAGCATGACTTGGGGGCCCGGGACTAGCGGGGGCAATGAGCAGTTCTTC.

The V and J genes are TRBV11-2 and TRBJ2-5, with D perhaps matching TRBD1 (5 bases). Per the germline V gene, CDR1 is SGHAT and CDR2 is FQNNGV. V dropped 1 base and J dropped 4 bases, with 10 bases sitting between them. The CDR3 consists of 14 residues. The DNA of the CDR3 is TGTGCCAGCAGCTTAGGGCAGGGTATAGAGACCCAGTACTTC. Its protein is CASSLGQGIETQYF.

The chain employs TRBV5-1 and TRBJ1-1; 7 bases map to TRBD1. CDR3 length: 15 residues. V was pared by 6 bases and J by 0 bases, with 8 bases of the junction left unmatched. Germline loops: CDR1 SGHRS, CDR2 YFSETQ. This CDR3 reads CASKQGSTLNTEAFF. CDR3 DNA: TGCGCCAGCAAACAGGGGAGTACCCTGAACACTGAAGCTTTCTTT.

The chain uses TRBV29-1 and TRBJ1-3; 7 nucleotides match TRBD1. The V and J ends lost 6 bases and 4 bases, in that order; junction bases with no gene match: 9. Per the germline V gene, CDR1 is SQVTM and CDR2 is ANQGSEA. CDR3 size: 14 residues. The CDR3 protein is CSVKQGKTGNTIYF. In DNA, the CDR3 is TGCAGCGTGAAACAGGGGAAAACCGGAAACACCATATATTTT.

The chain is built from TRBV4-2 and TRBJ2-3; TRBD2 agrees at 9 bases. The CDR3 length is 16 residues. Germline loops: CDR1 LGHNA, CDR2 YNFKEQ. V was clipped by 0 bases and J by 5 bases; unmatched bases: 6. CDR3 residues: CASSQDLAGAVDTQYF. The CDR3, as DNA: TGTGCCAGCAGCCAAGATTTAGCGGGAGCTGTAGATACGCAGTATTTT.

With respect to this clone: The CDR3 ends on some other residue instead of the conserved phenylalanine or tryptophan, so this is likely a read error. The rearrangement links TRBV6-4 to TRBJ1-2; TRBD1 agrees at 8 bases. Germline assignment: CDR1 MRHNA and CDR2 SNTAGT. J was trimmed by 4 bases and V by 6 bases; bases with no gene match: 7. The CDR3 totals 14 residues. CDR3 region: CASSRQGRIYGYTS. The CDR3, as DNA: TGTGCCAGCAGCAGACAGGGGCGTATCTATGGCTACACCTCC.